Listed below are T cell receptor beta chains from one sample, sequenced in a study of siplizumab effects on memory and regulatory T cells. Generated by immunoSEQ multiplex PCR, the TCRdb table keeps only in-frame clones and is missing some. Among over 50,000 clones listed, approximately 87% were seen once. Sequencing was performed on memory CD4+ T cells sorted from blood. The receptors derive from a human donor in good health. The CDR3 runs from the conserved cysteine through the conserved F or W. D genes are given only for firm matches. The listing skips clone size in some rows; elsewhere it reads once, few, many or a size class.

CDR3nt: TGCAGCGTCCTGGACCGAGGTCAGCCCCAGCATTTT
CDR3aa: CSVLDRGQPQHF
abundance: NA
j_gene: TRBJ1-5
d_gene: NA
v_gene: TRBV29-1

CDR3nt: TGTGCCATCAGTGAGTCGACTAGCGGGAACAATGAGCAGTTCTTC
CDR3aa: CAISESTSGNNEQFF
abundance: NA
j_gene: TRBJ2-1
d_gene: TRBD2
v_gene: TRBV10-3

CDR3nt: TGTGCCAGCAGTTACTCCCAGGGACAGGGCGATCAGCCCCAGCATTTT
CDR3aa: CASSYSQGQGDQPQHF
abundance: NA
j_gene: TRBJ1-5
d_gene: TRBD1
v_gene: TRBV6-6

CDR3nt: TGTGCCAGCAGCCTGGGACAGGGGAAAGATACGCAGTATTTT
CDR3aa: CASSLGQGKDTQYF
abundance: NA
j_gene: TRBJ2-3
d_gene: TRBD1
v_gene: TRBV5-4

CDR3nt: TGCGCCAGCAGCGAGGCGACAGGGCGCGGACTTACCGGGGAGCTGTTTTTT
CDR3aa: CASSEATGRGLTGELFF
abundance: NA
j_gene: TRBJ2-2
d_gene: TRBD1
v_gene: TRBV5-1

CDR3nt: TGCGCCAGCAGACCGATTATGAGGGCCCGACAGGGGGAAGATACGCAGTATTTT
CDR3aa: CASRPIMRARQGEDTQYF
abundance: NA
j_gene: TRBJ2-3
d_gene: TRBD1
v_gene: TRBV5-1

CDR3nt: TGTGCCAGCAGTACGACTAGCGGGGGGGCCCAGACCCAGTACTTC
CDR3aa: CASSTTSGGAQTQYF
abundance: NA
j_gene: TRBJ2-5
d_gene: TRBD2
v_gene: TRBV6-1

CDR3nt: TGTGCCAGCAGCCCTCGAGAGACAGGGCGGAACACTGAAGCTTTCTTT
CDR3aa: CASSPRETGRNTEAFF
abundance: NA
j_gene: TRBJ1-1
d_gene: TRBD1
v_gene: TRBV5-6

CDR3nt: TGCGCCAGCAGCATAGGACAGAGCTATGGCTACACCTTC
CDR3aa: CASSIGQSYGYTF
abundance: once
j_gene: TRBJ1-2
d_gene: NA
v_gene: TRBV5-1

CDR3nt: TGTGCCAGCAGCCCTCGGACAGGGGATACATATGGCTACACCTTC
CDR3aa: CASSPRTGDTYGYTF
abundance: NA
j_gene: TRBJ1-2
d_gene: TRBD1
v_gene: TRBV7-2

CDR3nt: TGTGCCTGGGGAAGCGACCTCGGAGTTGGGGAGACCCAGTACTTC
CDR3aa: CAWGSDLGVGETQYF
abundance: NA
j_gene: TRBJ2-5
d_gene: NA
v_gene: TRBV30

CDR3nt: TGCGCCAGCTCGTGGGCGGCAGGGAGCTACGAGCAGTACTTC
CDR3aa: CASSWAAGSYEQYF
abundance: NA
j_gene: TRBJ2-7
d_gene: NA
v_gene: TRBV5-1

CDR3nt: TGTGCCAGCAAAGAGCATACAAGCACAGATACGCAGTATTTT
CDR3aa: CASKEHTSTDTQYF
abundance: NA
j_gene: TRBJ2-3
d_gene: NA
v_gene: TRBV2

CDR3nt: TGTGCCAGCTCACCGGCTAGCGGGGGTCAAGAGACCCAGTACTTC
CDR3aa: CASSPASGGQETQYF
abundance: few
j_gene: TRBJ2-5
d_gene: TRBD2
v_gene: TRBV18

CDR3nt: TGTGCCAGCAGGGCGATGGGGTTCTCTGGAAACACCATATATTTT
CDR3aa: CASRAMGFSGNTIYF
abundance: NA
j_gene: TRBJ1-3
d_gene: NA
v_gene: TRBV6-1

CDR3nt: TGTGCCAGCAGCCGAGACAGGGTTACTAATGAAAAACTGTTTTTT
CDR3aa: CASSRDRVTNEKLFF
abundance: once
j_gene: TRBJ1-4
d_gene: TRBD1
v_gene: TRBV9

CDR3nt: TGTGCCAGCAGCCTCGGCGGGCGGAGTGCTCAAGAGACCCAGTACTTC
CDR3aa: CASSLGGRSAQETQYF
abundance: NA
j_gene: TRBJ2-5
d_gene: NA
v_gene: TRBV7-3

CDR3nt: TGTGCCAGTAGTATTAGGGGTCAGGGGGCGGCCTACAATGAGCAGTTCTTC
CDR3aa: CASSIRGQGAAYNEQFF
abundance: NA
j_gene: TRBJ2-1
d_gene: TRBD1
v_gene: TRBV19

CDR3nt: TGTGCCAGTAGCCCAATCGACAGGGGGAGGAACACTGAAGCTTTCTTT
CDR3aa: CASSPIDRGRNTEAFF
abundance: NA
j_gene: TRBJ1-1
d_gene: TRBD1
v_gene: TRBV19

CDR3nt: TGTGCCAGCAGCCCCGGGGGCAGGTTAAGAACCGGGGAGCTGTTTTTT
CDR3aa: CASSPGGRLRTGELFF
abundance: NA
j_gene: TRBJ2-2
d_gene: NA
v_gene: TRBV5-4

CDR3nt: TGTGCCAGCAGCGCACAGGACTCGCACTCCTACGAGCAGTACTTC
CDR3aa: CASSAQDSHSYEQYF
abundance: NA
j_gene: TRBJ2-7
d_gene: NA
v_gene: TRBV7-6

CDR3nt: TGCGCCAGCAGCCCACAGGGTATGAAGACAGATACGCAGTATTTT
CDR3aa: CASSPQGMKTDTQYF
abundance: NA
j_gene: TRBJ2-3
d_gene: NA
v_gene: TRBV5-1

CDR3nt: TGTGCCATCAGTAAGCAGGGCGCCGGGGAGCTGTTTTTT
CDR3aa: CAISKQGAGELFF
abundance: NA
j_gene: TRBJ2-2
d_gene: NA
v_gene: TRBV10-3

CDR3nt: TGTGCCAGCAGCTTCCGGACAGGGGAAACAGATACGCAGTATTTT
CDR3aa: CASSFRTGETDTQYF
abundance: NA
j_gene: TRBJ2-3
d_gene: TRBD1
v_gene: TRBV11-3

CDR3nt: TGTGCCAGCAGCTTAAGTGCAACTACCTACGAGCAGTACTTC
CDR3aa: CASSLSATTYEQYF
abundance: medium-sized
j_gene: TRBJ2-7
d_gene: NA
v_gene: TRBV7-9

CDR3nt: TGTGCCAGCAGTGAGGCGCGGGCGAGGGGAGATACGCAGTATTTT
CDR3aa: CASSEARARGDTQYF
abundance: NA
j_gene: TRBJ2-3
d_gene: NA
v_gene: TRBV2

CDR3nt: TGCGCCAGCAGCTTGGCCGGGCTAGCGGGGGGTTCGGAGACCCAGTACTTC
CDR3aa: CASSLAGLAGGSETQYF
abundance: few
j_gene: TRBJ2-5
d_gene: TRBD2
v_gene: TRBV5-1

CDR3nt: TGCGCCAGCAGCTTGTCCTCCGAGATAGATACGCAGTATTTT
CDR3aa: CASSLSSEIDTQYF
abundance: NA
j_gene: TRBJ2-3
d_gene: NA
v_gene: TRBV5-1

CDR3nt: TGTGCCAGCAGCCAAGATCTTTCCCCAGGCTACTCCTACGAGCAGTACTTC
CDR3aa: CASSQDLSPGYSYEQYF
abundance: NA
j_gene: TRBJ2-7
d_gene: NA
v_gene: TRBV14

CDR3nt: TGTGCCAGCAGTGAAAGGATAGGGACCCGCACAGATACGCAGTATTTT
CDR3aa: CASSERIGTRTDTQYF
abundance: NA
j_gene: TRBJ2-3
d_gene: NA
v_gene: TRBV2

CDR3nt: TGTGCCAGCAGCAACAACGAGCAGTACTTC
CDR3aa: CASSNNEQYF
abundance: once
j_gene: TRBJ2-7
d_gene: NA
v_gene: TRBV21-1

CDR3nt: TGTGCCAGCAGCTCCCCGAATCGGGGTATACCGCTCCTATTT
CDR3aa: CASSSPNRGIPLLF
abundance: once
j_gene: TRBJ1-1
d_gene: NA
v_gene: TRBV11-2

CDR3nt: TGCGCCAGCAGCTTGGCCCCGGGGATCCAAGAGACCCAGTACTTC
CDR3aa: CASSLAPGIQETQYF
abundance: NA
j_gene: TRBJ2-5
d_gene: NA
v_gene: TRBV5-1